The present TCR beta chain was sequenced within a study of human T cells and chemical hapten exposure. TCRdb ran MiXCR on the RACE reads and lists one entry per CDR3 protein. In the table there are 80,000 to 100,000 distinct CDR3 sequences, roughly 7.1% of which are singletons. Germline loops: CDR1 DFQATT, CDR2 SNEGSKA (reference sequence). Trimming pared 0 bases from V and 8 bases from J, leaving 11 bases between. The CDR3 covers 13 residues. Indicated time point: patch test 1, 2 weeks after DPC sensitization. The treatment here: therapeutic diphenylcyclopropenone sensitization with weekly scalp DPC. This clonotype was seen a few times.

The chain couples TRBV20-1 to TRBJ2-4, with unresolved D. Sample: whole blood, taken in connection with sensitization to the hapten diphenylcyclopropenone (DPC). The origin of this receptor is a woman younger than 45 with alopecia areata. Some clones in this sample may be carry-over from other donors' samples. In DNA form, the CDR3 reads TGCAGTGCTAGAGAACCGATATTGGACATTCAGTACTTC. Its translation: CSAREPILDIQYF.